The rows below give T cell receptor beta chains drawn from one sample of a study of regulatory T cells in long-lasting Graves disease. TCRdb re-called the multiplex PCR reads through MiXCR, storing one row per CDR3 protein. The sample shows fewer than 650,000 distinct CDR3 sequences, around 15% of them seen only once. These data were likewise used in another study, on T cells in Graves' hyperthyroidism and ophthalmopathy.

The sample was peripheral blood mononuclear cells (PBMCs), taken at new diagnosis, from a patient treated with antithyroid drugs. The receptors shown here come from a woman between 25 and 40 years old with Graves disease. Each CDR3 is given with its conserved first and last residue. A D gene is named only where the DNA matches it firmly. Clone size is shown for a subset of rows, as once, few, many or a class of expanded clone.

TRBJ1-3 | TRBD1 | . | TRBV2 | TGTGCCAGCCGGACAGGGGTTGACGGAAACACCATATATTTT | CASRTGVDGNTIYF
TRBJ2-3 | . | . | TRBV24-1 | TGTACCACCAGTGATTTGGGCCGAGACACAGATACGCAGTATTTT | CTTSDLGRDTDTQYF
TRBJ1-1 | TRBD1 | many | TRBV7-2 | TGTGCCAGCAGCTCACGTCGGACAGGGAGTGGGACTGAAGCTTTCTTT | CASSSRRTGSGTEAFF
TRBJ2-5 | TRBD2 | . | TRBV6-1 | TGTGCCAGCAGTGAAGTTCCTGGCGGGAGTCAGGAGACCCAGTACTTC | CASSEVPGGSQETQYF
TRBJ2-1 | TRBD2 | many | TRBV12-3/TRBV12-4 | TGTGCCAGCGGGCAAAACGGGGGAGGGTCCCCCAATGAGCAGTTCTTC | CASGQNGGGSPNEQFF
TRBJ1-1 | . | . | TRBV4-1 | TGCGCCAGCAGCCCGCGCGGGGTCTCGAACACTGAAGCTTTCTTT | CASSPRGVSNTEAFF
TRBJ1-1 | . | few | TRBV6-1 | TGTGCCAGCAATAGCGTCGGGTTGATTAAGACTGAAGCTTTCTTT | CASNSVGLIKTEAFF
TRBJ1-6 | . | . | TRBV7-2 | TGTGCCAGCAGCTATGGGACCTCCTATAATTCACCCCTCCACTTT | CASSYGTSYNSPLHF
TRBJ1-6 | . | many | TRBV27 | TGTGCCAGCAAGGCGGAGGGACAAAGAAATTCACCCCTCCACTTT | CASKAEGQRNSPLHF
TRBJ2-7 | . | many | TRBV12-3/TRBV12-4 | TGTGCCAGCAGTTGGGGGGGACAGACGTCCGAGCAGTACTTC | CASSWGGQTSEQYF
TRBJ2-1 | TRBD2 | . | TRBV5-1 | TGCGCCAGCAGCTCAGGACTAGCGAGGAGCTCCTACAATGAGCAGTTCTTC | CASSSGLARSSYNEQFF
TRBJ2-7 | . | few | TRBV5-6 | TGTGCCAGCAGCAAGCCGGGACCCTACGAGCAGTACTTC | CASSKPGPYEQYF
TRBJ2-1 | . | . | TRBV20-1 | TGCAGTGCTAGAGTGCTAGCTGGGAATGAGCAGTTCTTC | CSARVLAGNEQFF
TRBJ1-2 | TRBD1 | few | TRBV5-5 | TGTGCCAGCAGCCCCGGGACAGATATTAACTATGGCTACACCTTC | CASSPGTDINYGYTF
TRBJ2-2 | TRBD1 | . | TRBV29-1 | TGCAGCGCACGAGTCCAGGGGGCGCGAGGGGAGCTGTTTTTT | CSARVQGARGELFF
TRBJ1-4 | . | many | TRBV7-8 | TGTGCCAGCAGCGGCACCACAGCCGGGAGGGGTGAAAAACTGTTTTTT | CASSGTTAGRGEKLFF
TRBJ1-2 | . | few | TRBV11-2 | TGTGCCAGCAGTACGCAGGGTCTCTATGGCTACACCTTC | CASSTQGLYGYTF
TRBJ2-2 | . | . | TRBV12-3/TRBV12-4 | TGTGCCACCAACGGGTTCAGGGATACTTTGAACACCGGGGAGCTGGTTTTT | CATNGFRDTLNTGELVF
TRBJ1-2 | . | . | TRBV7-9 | TGTGCCAGCACCTCGGGGGACTATGGCTACACCTTC | CASTSGDYGYTF
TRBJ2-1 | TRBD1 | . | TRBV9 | TGTGCCAGCGCTAGGACAGGGGGCTTTTCCTACAATGAGCAGTTCTTC | CASARTGGFSYNEQFF
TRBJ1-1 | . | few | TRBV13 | TGTGCCAGCAGCTTAATTAATCCCACTGAAGCTTTCTTT | CASSLINPTEAFF
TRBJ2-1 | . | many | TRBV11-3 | TGTGCCAGCAGCTCAGGTTCAGGCAATGAGCAGTTCTTC | CASSSGSGNEQFF
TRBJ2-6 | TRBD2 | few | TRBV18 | TGTGCCAGCTCAAACCTAGCGGGATCTGGGGCCAACGTCCTGACTTTC | CASSNLAGSGANVLTF
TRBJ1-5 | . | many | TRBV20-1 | TGCAGTGCTCGCCTGAACTTGGGGGCTTTGCATTTT | CSARLNLGALHF
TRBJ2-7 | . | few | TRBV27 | TGTGCCACCATTTCAGGGTCTGGGTCCTACGAGCAGTACTTC | CATISGSGSYEQYF
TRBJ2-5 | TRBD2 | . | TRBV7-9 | TGTGCCAGCAGCCAGACTAGCGGAGAAGAGACCCAGTACTTC | CASSQTSGEETQYF
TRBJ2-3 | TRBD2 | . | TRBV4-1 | TGCGCCAGCAGCCAAGGCCTTAGGGAGGGTACGCAGTATTTT | CASSQGLREGTQYF